This passage covers 28 T cell receptor beta chains from one sample sequenced in a study of cytomegalovirus exposure and HLA in healthy donors. Sequencing used immunoSEQ multiplex PCR; TCRdb keeps in-frame clones, though not all of them. The sample consists of about 50,000 clones, approximately 88% of them appearing once. The sample comprised PBMCs. The source of these receptors is a woman in her twenties or thirties in good health and CMV-seronegative.

The V call is TRBV7-8, the J call TRBJ2-7, with 11 positions matching TRBD1. Trimming cost V 1 base and J 1 base; bases outside gene matches: 6. The CDR3 loop spans 17 amino acids. In germline, CDR1 is SGHVS, CDR2 FQNEAQ. As DNA, the CDR3 is TGTGCCAGCAGCTTAGGGACAGGGGGCCTAAGGTCCTACGAGCAGTACTTC. Protein sequence: CASSLGTGGLRSYEQYF.

This chain connects TRBV2 to TRBJ2-7; 7 nucleotides line up with TRBD2. V lost 2 bases to trimming and J lost 2 bases; unmatched junction nucleotides: 6. The CDR3 contains 15 residues. From germline, CDR1 is SNHLY and CDR2 FYNNEI. In DNA, the CDR3 is TGTGCCAGCAGTGAACGGCTAGCGGAGACCTACGAGCAGTACTTC. Its protein is CASSERLAETYEQYF.

This clone has a handful of counts. The chain uses TRBV30 and TRBJ2-5; D may be TRBD2 (7 bases). V was clipped by 4 bases and J by 4 bases, with 13 bases between them. The CDR3 loop spans 13 amino acids. CDR1 and CDR2 from the germline V gene are GTSNPN and SVGIG (reference sequence). CDR3 DNA sequence: TGTGCCTGGATGAAGGGGGGGCGAGAGACCCAGTACTTC. Protein sequence: CAWMKGGRETQYF.

The rearrangement joins TRBV28 to TRBJ1-2, with D perhaps TRBD1 (6 bases). The germline V and J ends were trimmed by 6 bases and 6 bases, with 14 bases remaining between them. Germline V lookup: CDR1 MDHEN, CDR2 SYDVKM. The CDR3 sequence is 13 residues long. The CDR3 here is CASSPYRDDGYTF. The CDR3 region has the DNA TGTGCCAGCAGCCCCTACAGGGACGATGGCTACACCTTC.

This clone has only one observation. The rearrangement links TRBV10-1 to TRBJ2-1, with 11 bases that match TRBD2. This CDR3 region has 15 residues. Germline-derived CDR1 and CDR2 are WNHNN and SYGVQD (reference sequence). V was pared by 2 bases and J by 4 bases, with 1 base of the junction left unmatched. For the CDR3, the DNA is TGCGCCAGCAGTGAGGGGACTAGCGGATACAATGAGCAGTTCTTC. This codes for CASSEGTSGYNEQFF.

The chain has TRBV5-1 and TRBJ2-2; 7 bases match TRBD1. J lost 3 bases, V lost 3 bases, and 8 bases had no gene match. This CDR3 is 16 amino acids long. Germline V lookup: CDR1 SGHRS, CDR2 YFSETQ. DNA for the CDR3: TGCGCCAGCAGCTGGGACGGGACAGCAGACACCGGGGAGCTGTTTTTT. This codes for CASSWDGTADTGELFF.

The V and J genes are TRBV9 and TRBJ2-1, with 10 bases fitting TRBD2. The CDR3 sequence is 19 residues long. In germline, CDR1 is SGDLS, CDR2 YYNGEE. V dropped 0 bases and J dropped 4; count of bases not matched to a gene: 13. Here the CDR3 reads CASSVGTSGTMRIYNEQFF. The CDR3 nucleotides are TGTGCCAGCAGCGTAGGGACTAGCGGAACTATGAGGATTTACAATGAGCAGTTCTTC.

The J gene is TRBJ1-5, the V gene TRBV28, with TRBD1 matching 7 bases. Germline-derived CDR1 and CDR2 are MDHEN and SYDVKM. The CDR3 has 14 amino acids. The ends lost 6 bases at V and 5 bases at J; junction bases unmatched: 7. In DNA form, the CDR3 reads TGTGCCAGCAGGCCGGGACAGCCTCATCAGCCCCAGCATTTT. It codes for CASRPGQPHQPQHF.

The genes are TRBV19 and TRBJ1-2; possibly TRBD1 for D (5 bases). The germline V gene encodes CDR1 LNHDA and CDR2 SQIVND (reference sequence). V was trimmed by 7 bases and J by 6 bases, leaving 15 bases between them. The CDR3 runs to 13 residues. The CDR3 loop is CASTLGPGDGYTF. The CDR3 DNA sequence: TGTGCCAGTACCCTCGGGCCGGGGGATGGCTACACCTTC. Using reference TRBV19 and TRBJ1-2 for the parts outside the CDR3, the full variable domain is DGGITQSPKYLFRKEGQNVTLSCEQNLNHDAMYWYRQDPGQGLRLIYYSQIVNDFQKGDIAEGYSVSREKKESFPLTVTSAQKNPTAFYLCASTLGPGDGYTFGSGTRLTVV.

V usage is TRBV7-2 and J usage is TRBJ2-1; 11 bases fit TRBD2. CDR1 and CDR2 from the germline V gene are SGHTA and FQGNSA. This CDR3 spans 16 amino acids. V dropped 4 bases and J dropped 5; count of bases not matched to a gene: 7. CDR3 DNA: TGTGCCAGCAGCTCCGCCCGACTAGCGGGGCACAATGAGCAGTTCTTC. Protein: CASSSARLAGHNEQFF.

CDR3 in amino acids: CASSSYRGLYGYTF. As DNA, the CDR3 is TGTGCCAGCAGTTCTTACAGGGGGCTGTATGGCTACACCTTC. The chain links TRBV28 to TRBJ1-2, with 9 bases aligning to TRBD1. Germline assignment: CDR1 MDHEN and CDR2 SYDVKM. With V trimmed by 4 bases and J by 5 bases, 5 bases remained unmatched. The CDR3 is 14 residues long.

The chain has TRBV5-1 and TRBJ2-3, with 10 positions matching TRBD1. V shed 4 bases, J shed 4 bases, and the junction held 9 bases outside the gene matches. The CDR3 spans 16 residues. In germline, CDR1 is SGHRS, CDR2 YFSETQ. This CDR3 reads CASSQRGTGAPDTQYF. CDR3 coding DNA: TGCGCCAGCAGCCAACGAGGGACAGGGGCGCCAGATACGCAGTATTTT.

This clone showed up just once. This rearrangement joins TRBV11-2 to TRBJ2-7; possibly TRBD1 for D (6 bases). Trimming stripped 1 base from V and 6 bases from J, with 7 bases between. The CDR3 sequence is 12 residues long. The V gene's germline CDR1 is SGHAT and CDR2 FQNNGV. The CDR3 loop reads CASSLGGREQYF. The CDR3 DNA is TGTGCCAGCAGCTTAGGGGGGCGCGAGCAGTACTTC.

The V call is TRBV30, the J call TRBJ1-2; tentative D call: TRBD1 (5 bases). Trimming shortened V by 6 bases and J by 7 bases, and 15 bases separated the two germline ends. CDR3 length: 12 residues. Germline-derived CDR1 and CDR2 are GTSNPN and SVGIG (reference sequence). The CDR3 protein is CACLGGGSGYTF. CDR3 nucleotides: TGTGCCTGCCTCGGGGGGGGGAGTGGCTACACCTTC.

V gene TRBV7-6 combines with J gene TRBJ2-3; D gene unclear. Germline loops: CDR1 SGHVS, CDR2 FNYEAQ. This CDR3 is 14 amino acids long. V lost 5 bases, J lost 7 bases, and 16 bases lay in between. The CDR3 protein is CASSLDPLQNTQYF. CDR3 coding DNA: TGTGCCAGCAGCCTAGATCCCCTACAGAATACGCAGTATTTT.

This sequence joins TRBV6-6 and TRBJ1-1; D call uncertain. CDR3 length equals 15 residues. Trimming took off 5 bases at V and 4 bases at J, with 17 bases between the two ends. CDR1 and CDR2 from the germline V gene are MNHNY and SVGAGI (reference sequence). The CDR3 nucleotides read TGTGCCAGCAGTCCCCAACAGTTAATGGGCACTGAAGCTTTCTTT. The encoded protein is CASSPQQLMGTEAFF.

This sequence joins TRBV28 and TRBJ2-7; 9 positions agree with TRBD1. CDR3 length equals 13 residues. Trimming removed 6 bases from V and 7 bases from J; junction bases left unmatched: 7. Germline V gives CDR1 MDHEN, CDR2 SYDVKM. The CDR3 here is CASSLQGAREQYF. The CDR3 coding sequence is TGTGCCAGCAGCCTACAGGGGGCGAGGGAGCAGTACTTC.

V and J are TRBV7-9 and TRBJ1-2; D unresolved. Looked up from germline, CDR1 is SEHNR and CDR2 is FQNEAQ (reference sequence). Deletions cut 2 bases from V and 0 bases from J, with 4 bases between. CDR3 length: 13 amino acids. The CDR3: CASSLQTNYGYTF. In DNA, the CDR3 is TGTGCCAGCAGCTTACAGACTAACTATGGCTACACCTTC.

This rearrangement joins TRBV7-2 to TRBJ2-5, with TRBD2 matching 9 bases. Germline trimming cut 1 base from V and 0 bases from J; bases unmatched to any gene: 9. Per the germline V gene, CDR1 is SGHTA and CDR2 is FQGNSA. The CDR3 is 18 amino acids. The CDR3 DNA follows: TGTGCCAGCAGCTTAGGGGGTATGACTAGCGGATACCAAGAGACCCAGTACTTC. Encoded protein: CASSLGGMTSGYQETQYF.

The chain recombines TRBV13 with TRBJ2-7; TRBD2 matches 12 bases. The CDR3 spans 15 residues. The germline CDR1 and CDR2 sequences are PRHDT and FYEKMQ (reference sequence). V lost 5 bases to trimming and J lost 4 bases; unmatched junction nucleotides: 6. CDR3 sequence reads: CASSLLAGGLYEQYF. The CDR3 DNA is TGTGCCAGCAGCCTACTAGCGGGAGGCTTATACGAGCAGTACTTC.

J is TRBJ1-4 and V is TRBV7-2; TRBD1 matches 7 bases. V shed 1 base and J 5 bases; nucleotides not matched to a gene: 7. CDR1 and CDR2 (germline): SGHTA, FQGNSA. The CDR3 length is 16 residues. This chain's CDR3 is CASSLVGRGENEKLFF. In DNA form, the CDR3 reads TGTGCCAGCAGCTTAGTGGGCAGGGGGGAAAATGAAAAACTGTTTTTT.

The chain uses TRBV28 and TRBJ2-7, with 7 bases lining up with TRBD1. The CDR3 is made up of 15 amino acids. J lost 6 bases, V lost 5 bases, and 13 bases had no gene match. Germline V gene data show CDR1 as MDHEN and CDR2 as SYDVKM. The CDR3 sequence: CASSLRQGSLIEQYF. Written as DNA, the CDR3 is TGTGCCAGCAGTCTTCGACAGGGCTCTTTGATCGAGCAGTACTTC.

V is TRBV15 and J is TRBJ1-2; 10 positions match TRBD1. CDR1 is LNHNV and CDR2 is YYDKDF in the germline V gene (reference sequence). V trimming: 0 bases; J trimming: 3 bases; junction bases outside the gene matches: 10. There are 18 residues in the CDR3. The CDR3 nucleotides read TGTGCCACCAGCAGAGATCTGGGGACAGGGGCGACTTACTATGGCTACACCTTC. It translates to CATSRDLGTGATYYGYTF.

V is TRBV27 and J is TRBJ2-1; 7 bases align to TRBD2. Germline V gives CDR1 MNHEY, CDR2 SMNVEV (reference sequence). The CDR3 consists of 12 residues. J lost 10 bases, V lost 4 bases, and 4 bases had no gene match. CDR3 protein: CASSYRGDEQFF. The DNA for the CDR3 is TGTGCCAGCAGTTATCGGGGGGACGAGCAGTTCTTC.

This clone was seen only once. The genes are TRBV27 and TRBJ2-7; a weak D match, TRBD1 (6 bases). The CDR3 contains 16 residues. V lost 0 bases to trimming and J lost 4 bases, with 16 bases between them. Germline V lookup: CDR1 MNHEY, CDR2 SMNVEV (reference sequence). The DNA for the CDR3 is TGTGCCAGCAGTTTATCCCTAGGACAGCTACAATACGAGCAGTACTTC. This codes for CASSLSLGQLQYEQYF.

The chain links TRBV4-2 to TRBJ2-5, with 13 bases lining up with TRBD2. V gave up 0 bases and J gave up 2 bases; unmatched junction bases: 6. Germline CDR1 reads LGHNA; CDR2 reads YNFKEQ. CDR3 length: 18 amino acids. CDR3 sequence (DNA): TGTGCCAGCAGCCAAGACACTAGCGGGAGGGGCACACAAGAGACCCAGTACTTC. This sequence encodes CASSQDTSGRGTQETQYF.

Here the CDR3 reads CASSVQGGKREIYGYTF. CDR3 bases: TGCGCCAGCAGCGTGCAAGGGGGCAAAAGGGAGATCTATGGCTACACCTTC. This chain links TRBV5-1 with TRBJ1-2; the match to TRBD1 covers 7 bases. V lost 4 bases, J lost 4 bases, and 16 bases stayed unmatched. The CDR3 is 17 amino acids. Per germline, CDR1 SGHRS and CDR2 YFSETQ.

V usage is TRBV7-3 and J usage is TRBJ2-7; tentatively, D is TRBD2 (5 bases). The germline V gene encodes CDR1 SGHTA and CDR2 FQGTGA. V shed 2 bases and J shed 7 bases, with 12 bases lying between them. The CDR3 covers 13 residues. The CDR3 spells CASSLEGRKEQYF. The CDR3 bases are TGTGCCAGCAGCTTAGAAGGGAGAAAGGAGCAGTACTTC.